One sample yielded the 30 T cell receptor beta chains listed below, sequenced in a study of human thymus T cells. Using immunoSEQ multiplex PCR, the repertoire was profiled, and TCRdb retains in-frame clones only, with some absent. The data hold 54,000 or so clones, with around 94% observed a single time. The sample consisted of blood. These receptors were taken from a boy under three years old with a congenital heart defect but otherwise immunologically healthy.

The rearrangement uses TRBV5-4 and TRBJ2-3; 11 bases line up with TRBD2. Germline V CDR1 and CDR2: SGHNT, YYREEE (reference sequence). CDR3 size: 16 residues. With 1 base clipped from V and 4 bases from J, the junction kept 5 bases outside the gene matches. The CDR3 protein is CASSLNSGGAPDTQYF. CDR3 nucleotides: TGTGCCAGCAGCTTGAATAGCGGGGGGGCCCCAGATACGCAGTATTTT. The variable domain in full, completed from reference TRBV5-4 and TRBJ2-3, reads ETGVTQSPTHLIKTRGQQVTLRCSSQSGHNTVSWYQQALGQGPQFIFQYYREEENGRGNFPPRFSGLQFPNYSSELNVNALELDDSALYLCASSLNSGGAPDTQYFGPGTRLTVL.

A single count supports this clone. This sequence joins TRBV19 and TRBJ2-3; 11 bases agree with TRBD1. The CDR3 has 16 amino acids. In germline, CDR1 is LNHDA, CDR2 SQIVND (reference sequence). Trimming removed 3 bases from V and 2 bases from J; junction bases left unmatched: 4. The CDR3 spells CASSIPDRGPTDTQYF. The CDR3 DNA follows: TGTGCCAGTAGTATTCCGGACAGGGGGCCCACAGATACGCAGTATTTT.

The chain has TRBV4-1 and TRBJ2-1; 14 bases line up with TRBD2. From germline, CDR1 is MGHRA and CDR2 YSYEKL. CDR3 length: 15 amino acids. Unmatched junction bases numbered 3, after V lost 4 bases and J lost 7 bases. The CDR3 nucleotides read TGCGCCAGCAGCCGCCGGACTAGCGGGGGGAATGAGCAGTTCTTC. This translates into CASSRRTSGGNEQFF.

The chain links TRBV5-1 to TRBJ2-3; either TRBD1 or TRBD2 may supply D (5 bases each). Germline CDR1 and CDR2: SGHRS and YFSETQ. The V end was cut by 0 bases, the J end by 3 bases, with 8 bases between. CDR3 length equals 14 residues. This CDR3 reads CASSLGDETDTQYF. As DNA, the CDR3 is TGCGCCAGCAGCTTGGGGGACGAGACAGATACGCAGTATTTT.

The chain links TRBV10-2 to TRBJ2-7; D gene unclear. This CDR3 region has 13 residues. Germline V CDR1 and CDR2: WSHSY, SAAADI. V lost 2 bases and J 0 bases, leaving 5 bases between the germline ends. The CDR3 nucleotides read TGCGCCAGCAGTGAGCGGGCCTCCTACGAGCAGTACTTC. Translating it yields CASSERASYEQYF.

V usage is TRBV7-9 and J usage is TRBJ2-3; D might be TRBD1 or TRBD2, each matching 5 bases. Germline V gives CDR1 SEHNR, CDR2 FQNEAQ (reference sequence). The length of the CDR3 is 17 residues. Trimming cost V 2 bases and J 2 bases, with 17 bases left between them. CDR3: CASSLLGPTINTDTQYF. The CDR3 DNA reads TGTGCCAGCAGCTTACTGGGACCGACAATCAACACAGATACGCAGTATTTT. The complete variable domain, with remaining parts taken from reference TRBV7-9 and TRBJ2-3, reads DTGVSQNPRHKITKRGQNVTFRCDPISEHNRLYWYRQTLGQGPEFLTYFQNEAQLEKSRLLSDRFSAERPKGSFSTLEIQRTEQGDSAMYLCASSLLGPTINTDTQYFGPGTRLTVL.

As regards this clone: Other nucleotide sequences from this sample produce the same CDR3. The chain is built from TRBV2 and TRBJ2-5, with D possibly TRBD2 on 5 matching bases. CDR1 and CDR2 (germline): SNHLY, FYNNEI. Between the trimmed V and J ends, which lost 4 bases and 4 bases, there was a span of 7 bases. CDR3 length equals 12 residues. The chain's CDR3 is CASSGGRETQYF. CDR3 sequence (DNA): TGTGCCAGCAGTGGAGGGAGAGAGACCCAGTACTTC. The whole variable domain, remainder taken from reference TRBV2 and TRBJ2-5, is EPEVTQTPSHQVTQMGQEVILRCVPISNHLYFYWYRQILGQKVEFLVSFYNNEISEKSEIFDDQFSVERPDGSNFTLKIRSTKLEDSAMYFCASSGGRETQYFGPGTRLLVL.

This clone was observed a single time. This chain connects TRBV7-2 to TRBJ2-4; TRBD1 matches at 8 bases. CDR1 and CDR2 (germline): SGHTA, FQGNSA. V dropped 4 bases and J dropped 0; count of bases not matched to a gene: 14. The length of the CDR3 is 19 residues. The CDR3: CASSSSRNRGALAKNIQYF. The CDR3 DNA follows: TGTGCCAGCAGCTCAAGCCGTAACAGGGGGGCCTTAGCCAAAAACATTCAGTACTTC.

This clone has just one count. The rearrangement joins TRBV6-1 to TRBJ2-3; tentatively, D is TRBD1 (6 bases). Germline loops: CDR1 MNHNS, CDR2 SASEGT. V was trimmed by 3 bases and J by 0 bases, leaving 10 bases between them. CDR3 length equals 15 residues. The CDR3 bases are TGTGCCAGCAGTGATGGGGGCTCTAGCACAGATACGCAGTATTTT. This encodes CASSDGGSSTDTQYF.

The genes are TRBV7-2 and TRBJ2-5, with D perhaps matching TRBD2 (6 bases). Trimming left V 3 bases short and J 1 base short, with 12 bases between. This CDR3 has 15 amino acids. From germline, CDR1 is SGHTA and CDR2 FQGNSA. The CDR3 coding sequence is TGTGCCAGCAGCTTCGGAGGGGACTTCCAAGAGACCCAGTACTTC. Translating it yields CASSFGGDFQETQYF.

V gene TRBV27 combines with J gene TRBJ2-1; 7 bases are a match to TRBD1. In germline, CDR1 is MNHEY, CDR2 SMNVEV (reference sequence). The J segment lost 2 bases and the V segment lost 3 bases, leaving 10 bases of the junction unmatched. This CDR3 contains 17 residues. Here the CDR3 reads CASSFSERGLTYNEQFF. The DNA for the CDR3 is TGTGCCAGCAGTTTTTCCGAGAGGGGGCTGACCTACAATGAGCAGTTCTTC.

J is TRBJ1-1 and V is TRBV5-4; 7 bases agree with TRBD1. This CDR3 comprises 14 residues. Germline CDR1 SGHNT, CDR2 YYREEE (reference sequence). V trimming: 4 bases; J trimming: 0 bases; junction bases outside the gene matches: 3. The CDR3 DNA follows: TGTGCCAGCAGCGCAGGGGGGATGAACACTGAAGCTTTCTTT. This encodes CASSAGGMNTEAFF.

CDR3: CASRPSGVAKNIQYF. Here the CDR3 DNA reads TGCGCCAGCAGACCCAGCGGGGTAGCCAAAAACATTCAGTACTTC. V is TRBV5-1 and J is TRBJ2-4; 7 bases align to TRBD2. Germline lookup yields CDR1 SGHRS and CDR2 YFSETQ. Trimming at V came to 5 bases and at J to 0 bases, leaving 5 bases not matched to a gene. This CDR3 spans 15 amino acids.

J is TRBJ1-5 and V is TRBV19; a possible D gene is TRBD1 (5 bases). Germline CDR1 and CDR2: LNHDA and SQIVND (reference sequence). The germline V and J ends were trimmed by 5 bases and 0 bases, with 17 bases remaining between them. The CDR3 sequence is 17 residues long. CDR3 nucleotide sequence: TGTGCCAGTAGTCCCCGGGGGAGGTGGGATAGCAATCAGCCCCAGCATTTT. This gives the protein CASSPRGRWDSNQPQHF.

V usage is TRBV7-9 and J usage is TRBJ1-4; a possible D gene is TRBD1 (6 bases). With 5 bases removed from V and 8 bases from J, the gap between germline ends came to 12 bases. CDR1 and CDR2 from the germline V gene are SEHNR and FQNEAQ (reference sequence). The CDR3 has 13 residues. CDR3 protein: CASSPQGREKLFF. The CDR3, as DNA: TGTGCCAGCAGCCCTCAGGGGAGGGAAAAACTGTTTTTT.

The gene calls are TRBV30 and TRBJ2-7; D not certain. The germline gives CDR1 GTSNPN, CDR2 SVGIG (reference sequence). This CDR3 is 11 amino acids long. Trimming removed 2 bases at V and 3 bases at J, with 5 bases between. CDR3 loop: CAWSTNYEQYF. CDR3 DNA sequence: TGTGCCTGGAGTACCAACTACGAGCAGTACTTC.

The rearrangement links TRBV6-5 to TRBJ2-7; D ambiguous. Between the trimmed V and J ends, which lost 2 bases and 2 bases, there was a span of 13 bases. This CDR3 is built from 15 residues. Germline V gene lookup returns CDR1 MNHEY and CDR2 SVGAGI. Here the CDR3 reads CASSYDFTAAYEQYF. CDR3 nucleotide sequence: TGTGCCAGCAGTTACGACTTTACGGCCGCCTACGAGCAGTACTTC.

This chain's CDR3 is CATSADVNYGYTF. CDR3 coding DNA: TGTGCCACCAGCGCGGACGTAAACTATGGCTACACCTTC. The J gene is TRBJ1-2, the V gene TRBV15; D is unclear. V lost 5 bases and J 2 bases, leaving 9 bases between the germline ends. This CDR3 contains 13 residues. Germline V gives CDR1 LNHNV, CDR2 YYDKDF (reference sequence).

The chain combines TRBV5-1 with TRBJ1-1; the D is unclear. This CDR3 region has 13 residues. Between the trimmed V and J ends, which lost 4 bases and 1 base, there was a span of 8 bases. Germline CDR1 is SGHRS and CDR2 is YFSETQ. The CDR3 nucleotides are TGCGCCAGCAGCATCGACGGGAACACTGAAGCTTTCTTT. Translation: CASSIDGNTEAFF.

The rearrangement links TRBV5-4 to TRBJ2-3; the match to TRBD2 covers 12 bases. The CDR3 is 16 residues long. CDR1 SGHNT and CDR2 YYREEE come from the germline V gene (reference sequence). Losses at the gene ends were 3 bases for V and 4 bases for J; bases not matched to a gene: 6. CDR3 amino acids: CASSSRLAGDADTQYF. For the CDR3, the DNA is TGTGCCAGCAGCTCCCGACTAGCGGGAGATGCAGATACGCAGTATTTT.

The chain combines TRBV7-9 with TRBJ2-3, with 12 bases fitting TRBD2. Germline lookup yields CDR1 SEHNR and CDR2 FQNEAQ (reference sequence). The CDR3 totals 16 residues. The V gene end was trimmed by 1 base and the J gene end by 6 bases; junction bases not matched to a gene: 5. The CDR3 sequence: CASSLEFTSGGDTQYF. The CDR3 coding sequence is TGTGCCAGCAGCTTAGAATTCACTAGCGGGGGGGATACGCAGTATTTT.

J is TRBJ2-3 and V is TRBV30; 7 bases fit TRBD2. The CDR3 contains 15 residues. V was pared by 2 bases and J by 2 bases, with 7 bases of the junction left unmatched. CDR1 is GTSNPN and CDR2 is SVGIG in the germline V gene (reference sequence). CDR3 sequence: CAWSPAAGDTDTQYF. The CDR3 nucleotides are TGTGCCTGGAGTCCCGCGGCGGGGGACACAGATACGCAGTATTTT.

This chain links TRBV11-1 with TRBJ2-7; possibly TRBD1 for D (6 bases). Germline CDR1 and CDR2: SGHAT and FQDESV (reference sequence). Trimming removed 3 bases at V and 4 bases at J, with 13 bases between. This CDR3 is 14 amino acids long. Written as DNA, the CDR3 is TGTGCCAGCAGCTTTCTACAGGGTGGTTACGAGCAGTACTTC. Protein: CASSFLQGGYEQYF.

The chain uses TRBV2 and TRBJ1-6; TRBD1 matches 8 bases. Per the germline V gene, CDR1 is SNHLY and CDR2 is FYNNEI. With V trimmed by 7 bases and J by 5 bases, 7 bases remained unmatched. The CDR3 totals 15 residues. The CDR3 coding sequence is TGTGCCAGCAATTTGGACAGGGCCGATAATTCACCCCTCCACTTT. Translating it yields CASNLDRADNSPLHF.

The chain joins TRBV6-5 to TRBJ2-5, with 12 bases aligning to TRBD2. Germline CDR1 and CDR2: MNHEY and SVGAGI. This CDR3 has 15 residues. J was trimmed by 5 bases and V by 6 bases; bases with no gene match: 7. The CDR3 DNA reads TGTGCCAGCAGCAGACTAGCGGGAGTACGGGAGACCCAGTACTTC. Translating it yields CASSRLAGVRETQYF.

The chain couples TRBV7-9 to TRBJ2-1; D gene unclear. Germline V gene data show CDR1 as SEHNR and CDR2 as FQNEAQ (reference sequence). The CDR3 runs 15 residues. V was cut by 3 bases and J by 7 bases, with 16 bases left in between. CDR3 sequence (DNA): TGTGCCAGCAGCTTGGCGGTCCTAAGGGATAATGAGCAGTTCTTC. Residues: CASSLAVLRDNEQFF.

J is TRBJ2-1 and V is TRBV28; 9 bases agree with TRBD2. V was clipped by 6 bases and J by 2 bases; unmatched bases: 5. CDR3 length equals 15 residues. CDR1 and CDR2 from the germline V gene are MDHEN and SYDVKM. The CDR3: CASSHSGRAYNEQFF. CDR3 DNA: TGTGCCAGCAGCCATAGCGGGAGAGCCTACAATGAGCAGTTCTTC.

The rearrangement joins TRBV7-6 to TRBJ2-2, with D possibly being TRBD2 (5 bases). CDR1 and CDR2 from the germline V gene are SGHVS and FNYEAQ. Trimming shortened V by 3 bases and J by 2 bases, and 16 bases separated the two germline ends. The CDR3 runs 17 residues. The CDR3 DNA reads as TGTGCCAGCAGCTTGCCGCGGGCGCACTCTAACACCGGGGAGCTGTTTTTT. Its translation: CASSLPRAHSNTGELFF.

The V and J genes are TRBV18 and TRBJ1-2, with 10 bases identical to TRBD1. J was trimmed by 4 bases and V by 0 bases; bases with no gene match: 5. CDR3 length: 16 amino acids. Germline values: CDR1 KGHSH, CDR2 LQKENI. The CDR3 loop reads CASSPPGTGALYGYTF. CDR3 coding DNA: TGTGCCAGCTCACCACCCGGGACAGGGGCACTCTATGGCTACACCTTC.

This clone was found once. The gene calls are TRBV30 and TRBJ2-7, with 14 positions matching TRBD2. The CDR3 has 16 residues. Trimming cost V 4 bases and J 6 bases; bases outside gene matches: 11. Germline V gene lookup returns CDR1 GTSNPN and CDR2 SVGIG (reference sequence). CDR3 residues: CAWTTPGLAGVAEQYF. For the CDR3, the DNA is TGTGCCTGGACAACCCCGGGACTAGCGGGAGTGGCCGAGCAGTACTTC. Full variable domain (outside the CDR3, taken from reference TRBV30 and TRBJ2-7): SQTIHQWPATLVQPVGSPLSLECTVEGTSNPNLYWYRQAAGRGLQLLFYSVGIGQISSEVPQNLSASRPQDRQFILSSKKLLLSDSGFYLCAWTTPGLAGVAEQYFGPGTRLTVT.